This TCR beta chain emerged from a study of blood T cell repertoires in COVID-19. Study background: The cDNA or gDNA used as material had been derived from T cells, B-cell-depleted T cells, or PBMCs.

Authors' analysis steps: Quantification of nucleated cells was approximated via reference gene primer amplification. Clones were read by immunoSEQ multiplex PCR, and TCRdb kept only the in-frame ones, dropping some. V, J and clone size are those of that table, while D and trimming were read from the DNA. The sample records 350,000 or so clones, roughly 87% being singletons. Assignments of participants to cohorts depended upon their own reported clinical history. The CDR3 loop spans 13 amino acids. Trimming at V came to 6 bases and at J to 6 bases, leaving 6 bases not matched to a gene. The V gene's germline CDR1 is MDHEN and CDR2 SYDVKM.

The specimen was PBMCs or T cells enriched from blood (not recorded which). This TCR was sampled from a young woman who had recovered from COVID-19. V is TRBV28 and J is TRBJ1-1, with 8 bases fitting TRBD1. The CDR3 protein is CASRSTGAPEAFF. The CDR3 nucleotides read TGTGCCAGCAGATCGACAGGGGCTCCTGAAGCTTTCTTT.